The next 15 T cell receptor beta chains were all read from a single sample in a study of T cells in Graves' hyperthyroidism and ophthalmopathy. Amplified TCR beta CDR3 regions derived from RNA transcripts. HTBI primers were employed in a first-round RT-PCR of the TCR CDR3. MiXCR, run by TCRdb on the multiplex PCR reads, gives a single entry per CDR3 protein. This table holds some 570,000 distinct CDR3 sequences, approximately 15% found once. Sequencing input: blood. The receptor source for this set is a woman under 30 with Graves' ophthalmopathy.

This CDR3 reads CSASPGNRVISGANVLTF. DNA of the CDR3: TGCAGTGCATCCCCGGGGAACAGGGTAATCTCTGGGGCCAACGTCCTGACTTTC. This sequence joins TRBV20-1 and TRBJ2-6, with D maybe TRBD1 (6 bases). The length of the CDR3 is 18 residues. The V and J ends lost 6 bases and 0 bases respectively, with 21 bases between them. Germline V gene sequence: CDR1 DFQATT, CDR2 SNEGSKA (reference sequence).

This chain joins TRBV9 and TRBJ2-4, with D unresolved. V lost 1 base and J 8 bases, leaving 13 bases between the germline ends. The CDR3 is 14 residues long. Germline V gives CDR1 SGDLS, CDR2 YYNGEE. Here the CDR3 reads CASSVQPGPDIQYF. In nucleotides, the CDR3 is TGTGCCAGCAGCGTACAGCCGGGTCCAGACATTCAGTACTTC.

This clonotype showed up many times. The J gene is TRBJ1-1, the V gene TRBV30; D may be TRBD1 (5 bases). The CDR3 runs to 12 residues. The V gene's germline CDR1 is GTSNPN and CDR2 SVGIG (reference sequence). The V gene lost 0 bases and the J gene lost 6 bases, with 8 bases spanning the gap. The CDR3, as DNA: TGTGCCTGGAGTGTGGGGGGACCTGAAGCTTTCTTT. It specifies CAWSVGGPEAFF.

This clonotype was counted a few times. The CDR3 reads CASSPLGQGRQETQYF. In DNA form, the CDR3 reads TGTGCCAGCAGTCCGTTGGGACAGGGTCGGCAAGAGACCCAGTACTTC. The chain carries TRBV12-3 or TRBV12-4 and TRBJ2-5; the match to TRBD1 covers 9 bases. The V gene end was trimmed by 5 bases and the J gene end by 2 bases; junction bases not matched to a gene: 9. CDR3 length equals 16 residues.

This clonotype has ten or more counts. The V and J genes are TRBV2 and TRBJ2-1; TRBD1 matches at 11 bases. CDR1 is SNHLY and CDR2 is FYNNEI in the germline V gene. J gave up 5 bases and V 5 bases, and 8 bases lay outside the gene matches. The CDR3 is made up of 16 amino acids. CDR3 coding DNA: TGTGCCAGCAGTCGGGACAGGGGGGTTAGAGACAATGAGCAGTTCTTC. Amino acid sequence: CASSRDRGVRDNEQFF.

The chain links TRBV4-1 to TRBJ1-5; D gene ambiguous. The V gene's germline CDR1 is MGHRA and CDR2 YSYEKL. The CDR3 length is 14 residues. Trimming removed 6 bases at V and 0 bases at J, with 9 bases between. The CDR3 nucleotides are TGCGCCAGCAGGGGAATAGGTAGCAATCAGCCCCAGCATTTT. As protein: CASRGIGSNQPQHF.

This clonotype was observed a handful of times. The CDR3 region is CASSLVTGEPAFF. Here the CDR3 DNA reads TGCGCCAGCAGCTTGGTAACAGGTGAACCCGCTTTCTTT. The rearrangement uses TRBV5-1 and TRBJ1-1; D may be TRBD1 (5 bases). V shed 0 bases and J shed 11 bases, with 14 bases lying between them. This CDR3 is built from 13 residues. Per germline, CDR1 SGHRS and CDR2 YFSETQ.

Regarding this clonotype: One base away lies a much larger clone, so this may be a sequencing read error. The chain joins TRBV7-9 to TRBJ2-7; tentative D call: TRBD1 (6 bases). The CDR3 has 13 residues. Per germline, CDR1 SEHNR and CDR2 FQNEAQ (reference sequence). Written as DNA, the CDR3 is TGTGCCAGCAGCTTAGTGGACAGCTACGGGCAGTACTTC. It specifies CASSLVDSYGQYF.

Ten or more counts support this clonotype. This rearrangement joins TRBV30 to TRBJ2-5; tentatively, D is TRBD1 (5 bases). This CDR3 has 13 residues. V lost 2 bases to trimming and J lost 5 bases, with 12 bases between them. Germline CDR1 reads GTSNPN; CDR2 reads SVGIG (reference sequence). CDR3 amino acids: CAWSKGVRETQYF. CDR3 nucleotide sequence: TGTGCCTGGAGTAAAGGGGTACGGGAGACCCAGTACTTC.

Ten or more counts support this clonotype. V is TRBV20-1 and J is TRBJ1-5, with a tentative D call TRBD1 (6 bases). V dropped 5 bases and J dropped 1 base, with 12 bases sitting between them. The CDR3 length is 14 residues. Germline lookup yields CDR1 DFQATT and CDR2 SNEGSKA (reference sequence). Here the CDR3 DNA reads TGCAGTGCTGGAACACAGGGAAGCAATCAGCCCCAGCATTTT. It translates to CSAGTQGSNQPQHF.

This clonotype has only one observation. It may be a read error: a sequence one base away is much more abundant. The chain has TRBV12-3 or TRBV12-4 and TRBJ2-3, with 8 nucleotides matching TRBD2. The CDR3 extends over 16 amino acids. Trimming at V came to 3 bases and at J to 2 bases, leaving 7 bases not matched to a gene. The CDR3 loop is CASSFGREAYTDTQYF. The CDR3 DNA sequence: TGTGCCAGCAGTTTCGGGCGGGAGGCCTACACAGATACGCAGTATTTT.

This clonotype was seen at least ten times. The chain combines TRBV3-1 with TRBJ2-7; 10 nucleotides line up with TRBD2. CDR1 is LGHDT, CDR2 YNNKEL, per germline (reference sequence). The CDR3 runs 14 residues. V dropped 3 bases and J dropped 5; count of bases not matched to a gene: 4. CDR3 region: CASSHELAGNEQYF. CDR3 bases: TGTGCCAGCAGCCATGAACTAGCGGGAAACGAGCAGTACTTC.

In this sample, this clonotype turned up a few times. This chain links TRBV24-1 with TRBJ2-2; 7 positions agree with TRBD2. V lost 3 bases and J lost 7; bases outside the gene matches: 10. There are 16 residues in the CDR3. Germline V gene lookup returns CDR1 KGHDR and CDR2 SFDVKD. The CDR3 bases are TGTGCCACCAGTGATCTTTTGCGGGGGTTGGACGGGGAGCTGTTTTTT. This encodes CATSDLLRGLDGELFF.

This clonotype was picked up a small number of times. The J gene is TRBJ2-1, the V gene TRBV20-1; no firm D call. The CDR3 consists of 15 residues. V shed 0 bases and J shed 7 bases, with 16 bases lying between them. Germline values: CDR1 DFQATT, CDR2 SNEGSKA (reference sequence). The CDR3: CSARDLTGRWNEQFF. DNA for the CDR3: TGCAGTGCTAGAGATCTGACGGGCCGCTGGAATGAGCAGTTCTTC.

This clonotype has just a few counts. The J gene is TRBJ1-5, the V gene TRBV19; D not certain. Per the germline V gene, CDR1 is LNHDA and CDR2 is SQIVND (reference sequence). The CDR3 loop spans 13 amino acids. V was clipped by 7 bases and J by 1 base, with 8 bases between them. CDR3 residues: CASKQPSNQPQHF. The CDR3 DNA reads TGTGCCAGTAAGCAGCCAAGCAATCAGCCCCAGCATTTT.